This T cell receptor beta chain was obtained from a study of neurological immune-mediated disorders. Findings of the study overall: There was no clinical or MRI feature that showed an association with the multiple sclerosis repertoire cluster. On phylogenetic grouping, the repertoires of 18 of 34 multiple sclerosis patients fell within one related-CDR3 cluster, constituting a possible signature.

This clonotype was counted only a few times. Its cognate antigen is unknown. Synthesis of cDNA used 5'RACE (with 10-nucleotide random UMIs). TCRdb reanalysed the 5' RACE reads using MiXCR and keeps one entry per CDR3 protein. This table has 45,000 to 50,000 distinct CDR3 sequences, approximately 4.5% appearing once. CDR1 is SGHKS and CDR2 is YYEKEE in the germline V gene (reference sequence). V lost 4 bases to trimming and J lost 6 bases, with 14 bases between them. There are 14 residues in the CDR3. The rearrangement uses TRBV5-5 and TRBJ2-1; D may be TRBD1 (6 bases). Material for sequencing was PBMCs. The clonotype comes from a woman in her sixties or seventies with multiple sclerosis. This CDR3 reads CASSEYRDPNEQFF. The CDR3 DNA follows: TGTGCCAGCAGCGAATACAGGGATCCCAATGAGCAGTTCTTC.